This T cell receptor (beta chain) appears in the sequencing data of a study of T-cell reconstitution after alpha-beta-depleted transplantation in children. Using unique molecular identifiers, the investigators prepared the TCRbeta library. TCRdb re-called the PCR reads through MiXCR, storing one row per CDR3 protein. Of about 590,000 distinct CDR3 sequences in the sample, 10% to 15% were seen once. The CDR3 sequence is 13 residues long. V was clipped by 10 bases and J by 0 bases; unmatched bases: 6. CDR1 and CDR2 (germline): MDHEN, SYDVKM. The chain combines TRBV28 with TRBJ2-7; 7 bases agree with TRBD2. The TCR originated in a male patient under 18 who had a stem cell transplant for acute myeloid leukemia, so the T cells may come from the graft donor. The sequencing here drew on PBMCs, mostly from graft donor cells, taken 360 days after TCRalphabeta/CD19-depleted stem cell transplant. The CDR3 here is CATRGRVSYEQYF. CDR3 nucleotide sequence: TGTGCCACCCGAGGGAGGGTCTCCTACGAGCAGTACTTC.